A single sample is the source of the 29 T cell receptor beta chains below, sequenced in a study of breast tumors, draining lymph nodes, adjacent tissues. The lymph nodes were axillary draining lymph nodes from breast cancer patients. TCRdb fed the multiplex PCR reads into MiXCR, producing one record per CDR3 protein. The profile shows about 230,000 distinct CDR3 sequences, roughly 32% of them singletons. The sample was axillary lymph node tissue. These receptors all stem from a female donor with breast cancer. Some clones in this sample may be carry-over from other donors' samples.

This clonotype was recorded at least ten times. The chain joins TRBV20-1 to TRBJ1-4, with 9 bases identical to TRBD1. The CDR3 covers 15 residues. Germline trimming cut 6 bases from V and 2 bases from J; bases unmatched to any gene: 7. The germline CDR1 and CDR2 sequences are DFQATT and SNEGSKA (reference sequence). The CDR3 nucleotides are TGCAGTGCCCGGGACAGGGCCCTTACTAATGAAAAACTGTTTTTT. Amino acid sequence: CSARDRALTNEKLFF.

This clonotype was seen ten or more times. The V call is TRBV7-9, the J call TRBJ1-5, with D tentatively TRBD1 (6 bases). This CDR3 contains 16 residues. Germline lookup yields CDR1 SEHNR and CDR2 FQNEAQ (reference sequence). Trimming took off 5 bases at V and 3 bases at J, with 17 bases between the two ends. The CDR3 sequence is CASSDSGTRVNQPQHF. Here the CDR3 DNA reads TGTGCCAGCAGCGACTCCGGGACACGGGTCAATCAGCCCCAGCATTTT.

The table lists this clonotype with many counts. The J gene is TRBJ1-2, the V gene TRBV19, with 8 bases matching TRBD1. The junction had 10 bases not matched to a gene; V was cut back by 7 bases and J by 6 bases. This CDR3 contains 14 residues. CDR1 and CDR2 (germline): LNHDA, SQIVND (reference sequence). CDR3 bases: TGTGCCAGTACCCCGACAGGGGATTACGATGGCTACACCTTC. Amino acids: CASTPTGDYDGYTF.

The chain couples TRBV20-1 to TRBJ2-3; D may be TRBD2 (5 bases). From germline, CDR1 is DFQATT and CDR2 SNEGSKA (reference sequence). The CDR3 has 10 residues. Deletions cut 0 bases from V and 14 bases from J, with 9 bases between. The CDR3 DNA reads TGCAGTGCTAGAGATCCCCTAGCGTATTTT. Amino acids: CSARDPLAYF.

The table lists this clonotype with many counts. The V and J genes are TRBV14 and TRBJ2-7; no definite D call. CDR1 and CDR2 (germline): SGHDN, FVKESK. This CDR3 has 14 residues. Between the trimmed V and J ends, which lost 4 bases and 3 bases, there was a span of 13 bases. CDR3 loop: CASSPLGSRYEQYF. The CDR3 DNA reads TGTGCCAGCAGCCCCCTTGGGTCTCGCTACGAGCAGTACTTC. The whole variable domain, remainder taken from reference TRBV14 and TRBJ2-7, is EAGVTQFPSHSVIEKGQTVTLRCDPISGHDNLYWYRRVMGKEIKFLLHFVKESKQDESGMPNNRFLAERTGGTYSTLKVQPAELEDSGVYFCASSPLGSRYEQYFGPGTRLTVT.

This clonotype has at least ten counts. A single base separates this from a much larger clone, so it may be a read error. The rearrangement uses TRBV29-1 and TRBJ2-7, with 9 bases aligning to TRBD1. Germline assignment: CDR1 SQVTM and CDR2 ANQGSEA. CDR3 length: 14 amino acids. The CDR3 DNA reads TGCAGCGTTGAATCAGGACAGGGGCCCTACGAGCAGCACTTC. Residues: CSVESGQGPYEQHF.

This clonotype was seen many times. This chain uses TRBV20-1 with TRBJ1-2; D is uncertain. The length of the CDR3 is 12 residues. The V gene lost 6 bases and the J gene lost 3 bases, with 11 bases spanning the gap. Germline CDR1 and CDR2: DFQATT and SNEGSKA (reference sequence). CDR3 region: CSAWGQDYGYTF. The CDR3 DNA reads as TGCAGTGCGTGGGGTCAGGACTATGGCTACACCTTC.

This clonotype showed up just a few times. The gene calls are TRBV11-3 and TRBJ2-3; the match to TRBD2 covers 7 bases. CDR3 length: 15 amino acids. Germline V gene lookup returns CDR1 SGHNT and CDR2 YENEEA. V was pared by 1 base and J by 2 bases, with 3 bases of the junction left unmatched. CDR3 bases: TGTGCCAGCAGCTTAGGAGCGGGAACCACAGATACGCAGTATTTT. It encodes CASSLGAGTTDTQYF.

This clonotype was detected many times. The chain recombines TRBV20-1 with TRBJ2-7; 12 positions match TRBD1. The germline V gene encodes CDR1 DFQATT and CDR2 SNEGSKA (reference sequence). The CDR3 contains 15 residues. After removal of 0 bases from V and 6 bases from J, the junction contained 6 bases not matched to a gene. The CDR3 DNA sequence: TGCAGTGCTAGAGATGGGGGACAGGGGGCGCGCGAGCAGTACTTC. Protein: CSARDGGQGAREQYF.

V and J are TRBV27 and TRBJ2-5, with D possibly called TRBD1 or TRBD2 (6 bases each). Between the trimmed V and J ends, which lost 0 bases and 1 base, there was a span of 12 bases. Germline CDR1 and CDR2: MNHEY and SMNVEV (reference sequence). This CDR3 is built from 16 residues. CDR3 in DNA: TGTGCCAGCAGTTTATCGGGGGGCCGGGTCCAAGAGACCCAGTACTTC. The encoded protein is CASSLSGGRVQETQYF.

The chain uses TRBV7-9 and TRBJ2-5; TRBD2 matches at 9 bases. V lost 2 bases and J lost 3; bases outside the gene matches: 4. The germline V gene encodes CDR1 SEHNR and CDR2 FQNEAQ (reference sequence). The CDR3 sequence is 15 residues long. The CDR3 DNA follows: TGTGCCAGCAGCTTATTCGCGGGGGGGGAAGAGACCCAGTACTTC. Translated, it gives CASSLFAGGEETQYF. The full variable domain, its missing parts supplied by reference TRBV7-9 and TRBJ2-5, is DTGVSQNPRHKITKRGQNVTFRCDPISEHNRLYWYRQTLGQGPEFLTYFQNEAQLEKSRLLSDRFSAERPKGSFSTLEIQRTEQGDSAMYLCASSLFAGGEETQYFGPGTRLLVL.

In its sample, this clonotype was seen many times. The chain uses TRBV28 and TRBJ1-2, with D possibly TRBD1 on 5 matching bases. Germline loops: CDR1 MDHEN, CDR2 SYDVKM. The CDR3 is 14 residues long. Trimming left V 3 bases short and J 8 bases short, with 16 bases between. In DNA, the CDR3 is TGTGCCAGCAGTTTCGGCAGGGAAACAGAGGGCTACACCTTC. It codes for CASSFGRETEGYTF.

This clonotype was seen repeatedly, ten times or more. The chain recombines TRBV19 with TRBJ2-2; no definite D call. The CDR3 is made up of 17 amino acids. The V gene lost 5 bases and the J gene lost 2 bases, with 18 bases spanning the gap. Germline-derived CDR1 and CDR2 are LNHDA and SQIVND (reference sequence). As DNA, the CDR3 is TGTGCCAGTAGTCTTTCAAGGCCCAGCAGCAACACCGGGGAGCTGTTTTTT. This encodes CASSLSRPSSNTGELFF.

This clonotype was counted many times. This sequence may be a read error, since a much larger clone differs from it by one base. The rearrangement links TRBV7-2 to TRBJ2-3, with 8 bases that match TRBD1. V lost 3 bases and J lost 8; bases outside the gene matches: 7. CDR1 SGHTA and CDR2 FQGNSA come from the germline V gene. The CDR3 totals 14 residues. This CDR3 reads CASSFQGASGTQYF. The CDR3 DNA reads as TGTGCCAGCAGCTTCCAGGGGGCATCAGGTACGCAGTATTTT.

The gene calls are TRBV29-1 and TRBJ2-7; 11 bases fit TRBD1. This CDR3 is built from 14 residues. Per the germline V gene, CDR1 is SQVTM and CDR2 is ANQGSEA. With V trimmed by 5 bases and J by 3 bases, 6 bases remained unmatched. This chain's CDR3 is CSVRGQGVIYEQYF. The CDR3 DNA sequence: TGCAGCGTTCGGGGACAGGGGGTGATCTACGAGCAGTACTTC.

The chain is built from TRBV9 and TRBJ2-7; 11 nucleotides agree with TRBD2. With V trimmed by 4 bases and J by 3 bases, 9 bases remained unmatched. Germline V CDR1 and CDR2: SGDLS, YYNGEE. This CDR3 contains 16 residues. The DNA of the CDR3 is TGTGCCAGCAGCCCGTGGACTAGCGGGTTGAGCTACGAGCAGTACTTC. Its translation: CASSPWTSGLSYEQYF.

Note on this clonotype: The junction departs from germline at one end; a sequencing error may be responsible. The chain couples TRBV27 to TRBJ2-7; 9 nucleotides align to TRBD2. Germline V gene sequence: CDR1 MNHEY, CDR2 SMNVEV (reference sequence). CDR3 length: 14 residues. CDR3 loop: CASSDYCGRERADF. CDR3 DNA sequence: TGTGCCAGCAGTGACTACTGCGGGAGGGAACGAGCAGACTTC.

Concerning this clonotype: Just one base apart from a much larger clone, this may be a read error. V is TRBV7-2 and J is TRBJ2-3; 12 bases agree with TRBD2. This CDR3 has 17 residues. Germline CDR1 reads SGHTA; CDR2 reads FQGNSA. CDR3 nucleotides: TGTGCCAGCAGCCTCCTACTAGCGGGAGGTCCGACAGATCCGCAGTATTTT. Residues: CASSLLLAGGPTDPQYF.

This clonotype was recorded only once. The V and J genes are TRBV10-3 and TRBJ1-2; D is unclear. Trimming took 5 bases from V and 6 from J, leaving 16 bases between them. CDR1 is ENHRY and CDR2 is SYGVKD in the germline V gene. The CDR3 runs to 14 residues. The CDR3 spells CAISRRLAGDGYTF. The CDR3 region has the DNA TGTGCCATCAGTCGTCGACTAGCGGGAGATGGCTACACCTTC.

Details on this clonotype: A junction boundary mismatches the germline segment, possibly from a read error. The chain links TRBV9 to TRBJ2-5; 11 bases agree with TRBD1. The CDR3 is 14 amino acids. Germline CDR1 SGDLS, CDR2 YYNGEE. In DNA, the CDR3 is TGTGCCAGCAGCCGGGACAGGGGGACAGAGACCCGGTTCTTC. Amino acids: CASSRDRGTETRFF.

The rearrangement uses TRBV15 and TRBJ2-7; 13 nucleotides match TRBD2. The CDR3 has 18 residues. Trimming cost V 1 base and J 1 base; bases outside gene matches: 7. Germline-derived CDR1 and CDR2 are LNHNV and YYDKDF (reference sequence). In DNA form, the CDR3 reads TGTGCCACCAGCAGAGGGGGGACTAGCGGGGCGGGTTCCTACGAGCAGTACTTC. Protein product: CATSRGGTSGAGSYEQYF. Full variable domain (outside the CDR3, taken from reference TRBV15 and TRBJ2-7): DAMVIQNPRYQVTQFGKPVTLSCSQTLNHNVMYWYQQKSSQAPKLLFHYYDKDFNNEADTPDNFQSRRPNTSFCFLDIRSPGLGDTAMYLCATSRGGTSGAGSYEQYFGPGTRLTVT.

Ten or more counts support this clonotype. The V gene is TRBV15, the J gene TRBJ2-2; D remains ambiguous. Germline CDR1 is LNHNV and CDR2 is YYDKDF (reference sequence). This CDR3 is built from 15 residues. V was cut by 0 bases and J by 4 bases, with 9 bases left in between. The CDR3: CATSRERSPTGELFF. In DNA, the CDR3 is TGTGCCACCAGCAGAGAGCGGAGCCCCACCGGGGAGCTGTTTTTT.

With respect to this clonotype: This may arise from a read error, as a much more abundant clone is one base away. Here the CDR3 DNA reads TGTGCCAGCCGCGCTGGCGGAAACACCGGGGAGCTGTTTTTT. It translates to CASRAGGNTGELFF. The chain uses TRBV3-1 and TRBJ2-2; D uncertain. This CDR3 comprises 14 residues. V dropped 8 bases and J dropped 2 bases, with 12 bases sitting between them. Germline CDR1 and CDR2: LGHDT and YNNKEL (reference sequence).

This chain joins TRBV20-1 and TRBJ2-7; possible D gene TRBD2, 6 bases. The CDR3 loop spans 11 amino acids. Looked up from germline, CDR1 is DFQATT and CDR2 is SNEGSKA (reference sequence). Trimming removed 2 bases at V and 5 bases at J, with 7 bases between. CDR3 sequence (DNA): TGCAGTGCTAGAAGCGGGCACGAGCAGTACTTC. Translating it yields CSARSGHEQYF.

This sequence joins TRBV6-6 and TRBJ2-7, with D unclear. Per germline, CDR1 MNHNY and CDR2 SVGAGI (reference sequence). V was cut by 9 bases and J by 0 bases, with 12 bases left in between. CDR3 size: 13 residues. This CDR3 is CASSHGNSYEQYF. For the CDR3, the DNA is TGTGCCAGTTCGCACGGAAACTCCTACGAGCAGTACTTC.

Points on this clonotype: Germline and junction disagree at one end, which may indicate a read error. The chain links TRBV6-2 or TRBV6-3 to TRBJ2-7; a weak D match, TRBD2 (6 bases). The CDR3 loop spans 16 amino acids. CDR1 and CDR2 from the germline V gene are MNHEY and SVGEGT. CDR3 nucleotides: TGTGCCAGCAGTCACTCCTTTTTCGGGAGCCCATACGAGCAGTACTTC. This codes for CASSHSFFGSPYEQYF.

The table lists this clonotype with many counts. The rearrangement uses TRBV4-3 and TRBJ1-3; no firm D call. The V end was cut by 1 base, the J end by 4 bases, with 11 bases between. The CDR3 extends over 15 amino acids. Germline lookup yields CDR1 LGHNA and CDR2 YSLEER. The DNA of the CDR3 is TGCGCCAGCAGCCAAGGCCGGAGCCGGGGAAACACCATATATTTT. Protein sequence: CASSQGRSRGNTIYF.

About this clonotype: A much larger clone differs by one base, so this may be a read error. The V and J genes are TRBV7-6 and TRBJ2-1; D is uncertain. Germline CDR1 and CDR2: SGHVS and FNYEAQ. The CDR3 covers 15 residues. CDR3 protein: CASSLGLGGDNEQLF. CDR3 coding DNA: TGTGCCAGCAGCCTAGGATTGGGCGGAGACAATGAGCAGCTCTTC.

V gene TRBV7-9 combines with J gene TRBJ2-7; D is uncertain. Germline V CDR1 and CDR2: SEHNR, FQNEAQ (reference sequence). V lost 1 base to trimming and J lost 5 bases, with 15 bases between them. The CDR3 length is 15 residues. CDR3 nucleotide sequence: TGTGCCAGCAGCTTAGTCTGGGGAAGTGGCGACGAGCAGTACTTC. Translation: CASSLVWGSGDEQYF. Using reference TRBV7-9 and TRBJ2-7 for the parts outside the CDR3, the full variable domain is DTGVSQNPRHKITKRGQNVTFRCDPISEHNRLYWYRQTLGQGPEFLTYFQNEAQLEKSRLLSDRFSAERPKGSFSTLEIQRTEQGDSAMYLCASSLVWGSGDEQYFGPGTRLTVT.